This T cell receptor beta chain was sequenced in a study of response to subunit inactivated influenza vaccine. Note on this clonotype: The antigen is unknown.

V dropped 1 base and J dropped 5 bases, with 5 bases sitting between them. The CDR3 loop spans 12 amino acids. Germline CDR1 and CDR2: SEHNR and FQNEAQ (reference sequence). TCRdb passed the RT-PCR reads through MiXCR, listing each CDR3 protein once. The sample shows about 310,000 distinct CDR3 sequences, less than 25% of them seen only once. Study-wide results and limits: Researchers suggested that each seasonal influenza vaccination recruits few new T cells.

This rearrangement joins TRBV7-9 to TRBJ2-5; no clear D gene. The sample in question was PBMCs from blood, obtained 21 months after vaccination. The sequence was obtained from a man aged 50 to 69 who received an inactivated influenza vaccine. The CDR3 loop is CASSLEWETQYF. The CDR3 DNA reads as TGTGCCAGCAGCTTAGAGTGGGAGACCCAGTACTTC.